This T cell receptor (beta chain) was obtained from a study of somatic mutations in cytotoxic T cells in rheumatoid arthritis (TCRdb year 2017). At the level of the whole study: Before any treatment started and right after they were diagnosed, patients gave peripheral blood samples (roughly 31 ml EDTA). Sorted V beta1+ cells also underwent TCRB sequencing, and some V beta antibody-stained T-cell populations were flow-sorted at nearly 100% purity on a FACSAria II or Sony SH800. To characterize clonality, the study used TCRB deep sequencing while asking whether somatic mutations are carried by expanded CD8+ T-cell clones in newly diagnosed, untreated rheumatoid arthritis. TCRB deep sequencing covered roughly 60 patients with rheumatoid arthritis along with some 22 healthy controls. Patients and controls did not essentially differ in median age, which was nearly identical between the groups. The research as a whole found: The finding that TRBV07 was slightly underrepresented in patients was left unadjusted for multiple comparisons. The largest CD8+ clone made up more than 20% of CD8+ cells in about an eighth of the 65 patients, and blood and synovial fluid shared several identical CD8+ TCRB sequences. Healthy controls showed no age-related increase in CD8+ clonality, whereas patients did (Spearman r ~ 0.49). The antigen targets of the expanded CD8+ clones were unknown, and absence from virus-specific databases did not rule out viral specificity. CD8+ T-cell clonality did not differ significantly between rheumatoid arthritis patients and age-matched healthy controls.

Genomic DNA underwent TCRB CDR3 sequencing using the immunoSEQ assay. Per the original workflow: Published virus-specific TCRB sequences were compared with patient CD8+ clones larger than 1%, and only a few matches were found. Only productive TCRB rearrangements were included in the analyses. Clonality was calculated as a Shannon entropy-based productive clonality index, and a clone was defined by a unique TCRB CDR3 sequence. Repertoire overlap for a pair of samples was computed from each clone's template counts relative to total templates per sample. Flow cytometry-measured V-gene usage correlated with V-gene usage from TCRB sequencing, with a Spearman r of approximately 0.6. Here the immuneACCESS table is served through TCRdb, limited to in-frame sequences with V and J called. Missing clones are a known gap in these copies; in checked studies unresolved V genes cover under half, and the rest lacks a known reason. V, J and clone size were drawn from that table, and D and trimming were deduced from the DNA. The sample data list some 9,600 clones, and around nine tenths of these were observed just once. In total, the top ten clones hold approximately 13% of the sample.

Worth noting for this clone: Its specific antigen is unknown. Base quality data are lacking; no much larger clone is found one base away.

Its CDR3 holds 16 amino acids, cysteine through phenylalanine. Only the CDR3 region is kept as DNA, spanning 48 bases read in frame from base 1. V loses 1 base at its end and J loses 5 bases; junction bases beyond the gene matches: 10. The germline V gene sets CDR1 to MNHNS and CDR2 to SASEGT. Flow cytometry confirmed the purity of CD4+ and CD8+ cells that had been isolated by positive magnetic bead selection on an AutoMACS. Clonal expansions were first screened by flow cytometry with a TCR V beta antibody panel, then characterized by TCRB deep sequencing of sorted CD8+ fractions. Peripheral blood mononuclear cells were isolated by Ficoll-Paque PLUS density gradient separation. Using Nucleospin Tissue or Tissue XS kits, DNA was extracted from CD4-enriched, CD8-enriched or PBMC samples, with quantification by a Qubit 2.0 fluorometer.

The chain couples TRBV6-1 to TRBJ2-5; TRBD2 agrees with 7 junctional bases. Material for sequencing was CD8+ T cells sorted from blood. The TCR was taken from a woman under 30 with rheumatoid arthritis. The nucleotide sequence reads TGTGCCAGCAGTGAAGAAGAGGGGACTATGGGGGAGACCCAGTACTTC. Its translation reads: CASSEEEGTMGETQYF.